This paragraph covers one T cell receptor (beta chain) sequence. This CDR3 has 15 amino acids. With V trimmed by 2 bases and J by 10 bases, 8 bases remained unmatched. Germline V gene data show CDR1 as MDHEN and CDR2 as SYDVKM. This sample was included in a study of blood T cell repertoires in COVID-19. Study as a whole: The origin of the acute and convalescent COVID-19 samples was the United States, Italy and Spain. Sources were T cells, B-cell-depleted T cells, or PBMCs; the material itself was cDNA or gDNA.

Seattle researchers signed up patients amid active infection and tracked them longitudinally. As processed by the authors: By means of reference gene primer amplification, nucleated cell counts were estimated. Repertoires were generated with immunoSEQ multiplex PCR, while TCRdb's copy carries only in-frame clones and drops some. V and J calls and clone size are as listed in that table; D and trimming were resolved from the DNA. The sample lists about 210,000 clones, around four fifths occurring once. The TCR comes from a woman older than 75 with COVID-19, enrolled during active disease. This chain uses TRBV28 with TRBJ1-6; 7 nucleotides agree with TRBD1. The source material was peripheral blood. The CDR3, as DNA: TGTGCCAGCAGTTTAGAGGCTTCAGGGGGGTCACCCCTCCACTTT. Translation: CASSLEASGGSPLHF. The entire variable domain, with the rest obtained from reference TRBV28 and TRBJ1-6, is as follows: DVKVTQSSRYLVKRTGEKVFLECVQDMDHENMFWYRQDPGLGLRLIYFSYDVKMKEKGDIPEGYSVSREKKERFSLILESASTNQTSMYLCASSLEASGGSPLHFGNGTRLTVT.